The present T cell receptor (beta chain) was sequenced within a study of blood T cell repertoires in COVID-19. Study overall: The United States, Italy and Spain supplied acute and convalescent COVID-19 samples. The cDNA or gDNA used as material had been derived from T cells, B-cell-depleted T cells, or PBMCs.

Measured with immunoSEQ multiplex PCR; TCRdb has only the in-frame clones, and not every one. The sample comprises about 140,000 clones, 85% to 90% of which are singletons, and roughly 8.7% rests with the top ten. This CDR3 is built from 15 residues. The germline gives CDR1 LNHDA, CDR2 SQIVND (reference sequence). Trimming removed 3 bases at V and 1 base at J, with 12 bases between. The TCR sequence derives from a woman aged 60-75 years with acute or convalescent COVID-19. Specimen: peripheral blood. The V call is TRBV19, the J call TRBJ1-1, with D possibly being TRBD1 (6 bases). CDR3 in DNA: TGTGCCAGTAGTATCAAGACAGGCTCGAACACTGAAGCTTTCTTT. The encoded protein is CASSIKTGSNTEAFF.